This T cell receptor (beta chain) derives from a study of technical replicates of blood from a handful of donors. Germline assignment: CDR1 SGHNT and CDR2 YYREEE (reference sequence). Trimming at V came to 1 base and at J to 3 bases, leaving 1 base not matched to a gene. The CDR3 loop spans 14 amino acids. Assay used: immunoSEQ multiplex PCR; TCRdb lists only in-frame clones, some missing. This sample has roughly 71,000 clones, with about 94% found just once. The chain carries TRBV5-4 and TRBJ2-3; 8 positions match TRBD2. The source material was T cells isolated from PBMCs. This sequence originates from a human donor in good health. DNA for the CDR3: TGTGCCAGCAGCTTGACTAGCGGAACAGATACGCAGTATTTT. Amino acids: CASSLTSGTDTQYF.